This TCR beta chain was profiled in a study of T cell responses to AZD1222 COVID-19 vaccine. There are 15 residues in the CDR3. The germline V gene has CDR1 MGHRA and CDR2 YSYEKL. Trimming removed 1 base from V and 1 base from J, with 10 bases in between. The repertoire was sequenced with immunoSEQ multiplex PCR; TCRdb's copy has only in-frame clones and lacks some. The sample carries fewer than 90,000 clones, around 90% recorded once. This chain uses TRBV4-1 with TRBJ1-1; D ambiguous. The source was peripheral blood, collected on day 0 of AZD1222 vaccination. This clonotype originated in an adult in good health. The CDR3 here is CASSQVEPPNTEAFF. The CDR3 nucleotides are TGCGCCAGCAGCCAAGTGGAACCGCCGAACACTGAAGCTTTCTTT.